These T cell receptor beta chains were read from a single sample in a study of blood T cell repertoires in COVID-19. Libraries were prepared by immunoSEQ multiplex PCR; TCRdb keeps only in-frame clonotypes and omits some of them. This sample yields over 110,000 clones, of which roughly 90% are seen a single time; less than 2% belongs to the top ten. The source material was peripheral blood. Receptors were obtained from a man in his 70s with acute or convalescent COVID-19. Each CDR3 is given with its conserved first and last residue. The D gene is left open where the match is weak. The size field is filled for only some rows; it gives once, few, many or a size class.

J gene | clone size | V gene | D gene | CDR3 protein | CDR3 DNA
TRBJ2-1 | few | TRBV11-3 | - | CASSSRGAQGWDEQFF | TGTGCCAGCAGCTCGCGGGGGGCACAGGGGTGGGATGAGCAGTTCTTC
TRBJ1-1 | - | TRBV18 | TRBD1 | CASSPDRGLTEAFF | TGTGCCAGCTCACCTGACAGGGGGCTGACTGAAGCTTTCTTT
TRBJ2-2 | - | TRBV6-6 | - | CASSYSTGRTGELFF | TGTGCCAGCAGTTACTCGACGGGGAGGACCGGGGAGCTGTTTTTT
TRBJ2-1 | - | TRBV27 | TRBD2 | CASNIHWTSSNEQFF | TGTGCCAGCAACATACATTGGACTAGCTCCAATGAGCAGTTCTTC
TRBJ1-6 | - | TRBV3-1/TRBV3-2 | TRBD1 | CASSHRDRDYSPLHF | TGTGCCAGCAGCCACCGGGACAGGGACTATTCACCCCTCCACTTT
TRBJ1-1 | few | TRBV27 | - | CASSLLGEAFF | TGTGCCAGCAGTTTGCTAGGTGAAGCTTTCTTT
TRBJ2-7 | once | TRBV7-2 | - | CASGTATARGEQYF | TGTGCCAGCGGAACCGCGACCGCCCGGGGCGAGCAGTACTTC
TRBJ2-7 | - | TRBV7-2 | TRBD1 | CASSLNTGGLNEQYF | TGTGCCAGCAGCCTAAACACAGGGGGATTAAACGAGCAGTACTTC
TRBJ2-2 | - | TRBV5-1 | TRBD2 | CASSLTSGANTGELFF | TGCGCCAGCAGCTTGACTAGCGGGGCGAACACCGGGGAGCTGTTTTTT
TRBJ2-6 | - | TRBV19 | - | CASSAGQPHVLTF | TGTGCCAGTAGTGCTGGACAGCCACACGTCCTGACTTTC
TRBJ1-6 | - | TRBV7-2 | - | CASSPTSLTGSPLHF | TGTGCCAGCAGCCCAACGTCCCTAACCGGTTCACCCCTCCACTTT
TRBJ2-7 | - | TRBV3-1/TRBV3-2 | TRBD1 | CASSQGGAGQGYEQYF | TGTGCCAGCAGCCAAGGAGGGGCGGGACAGGGCTACGAGCAGTACTTC
TRBJ1-1 | - | TRBV10-1 | TRBD1 | CASGTGQGASEAFF | TGCGCCAGCGGCACGGGACAGGGGGCCTCTGAAGCTTTCTTT
TRBJ1-6 | few | TRBV25-1 | TRBD1 | CASSGTVRSPLHF | TGTGCCAGCAGCGGGACAGTCCGTTCACCCCTCCACTTT
TRBJ1-1 | - | TRBV28 | - | CASYSSPVNTEAFF | TGTGCCAGCTACAGTTCGCCAGTGAACACTGAAGCTTTCTTT
TRBJ2-7 | once | TRBV7-2 | TRBD2 | CASSFLGTSGRAYEQYF | TGTGCCAGCAGCTTTTTGGGGACTAGCGGGAGGGCCTACGAGCAGTACTTC
TRBJ2-7 | - | TRBV4-1 | TRBD1 | CASSRETGLEPYEQYF | TGCGCCAGCAGCCGGGAGACAGGGCTTGAACCCTACGAGCAGTACTTC
TRBJ2-2 | - | TRBV6-6 | TRBD2 | CASSKRDRAPGELFF | TGTGCCAGCAGTAAGCGGGACCGAGCACCCGGGGAGCTGTTTTTT
TRBJ2-3 | - | TRBV7-2 | TRBD2 | CASSLTSGTDTQYF | TGTGCCAGCAGCCTGACTAGCGGCACAGATACGCAGTATTTT
TRBJ1-2 | - | TRBV7-2 | TRBD1 | CASKTGSSRGYTF | TGTGCCAGCAAGACAGGGAGTTCGAGGGGCTACACCTTC
TRBJ2-7 | - | TRBV6-5 | TRBD1 | CASSYSGGQGIEQYF | TGTGCCAGCAGTTACTCTGGCGGACAGGGGATCGAGCAGTACTTC
TRBJ2-1 | - | TRBV2 | TRBD2 | CASSGSSGGLYNEQFF | TGTGCCAGCAGTGGATCTAGCGGGGGGCTCTACAATGAGCAGTTCTTC
TRBJ1-2 | - | TRBV18 | - | CASSVDRNYGYTF | TGTGCCAGCTCAGTAGACAGAAACTATGGCTACACCTTC
TRBJ1-1 | - | TRBV6-5 | - | CASSTGFTEAFF | TGTGCCAGCAGTACAGGGTTCACTGAAGCTTTCTTT
TRBJ1-1 | - | TRBV3-1/TRBV3-2 | TRBD1 | CASSSQDRVGTEAFF | TGTGCCAGCAGCTCCCAGGACAGGGTGGGCACTGAAGCTTTCTTT
TRBJ1-5 | once | TRBV9 | - | CASSAGIGNQPQHF | TGTGCCAGCAGCGCGGGGATAGGCAATCAGCCCCAGCATTTT
TRBJ1-1 | - | TRBV6-4 | - | CASSVAGFNTEAFF | TGTGCCAGCAGTGTTGCAGGGTTTAACACTGAAGCTTTCTTT
TRBJ1-1 | - | TRBV6-5 | TRBD1 | CASSTGQMYTEAFF | TGTGCCAGCAGCACGGGACAGATGTACACTGAAGCTTTCTTT
TRBJ2-1 | - | TRBV3-1/TRBV3-2 | - | CASSQVGGIVDEQFF | TGTGCCAGCAGCCAAGTTGGAGGGATTGTTGATGAGCAGTTCTTC
TRBJ2-7 | once | TRBV7-8 | TRBD2 | CASSRLAGGIYEQYF | TGTGCCAGCAGCCGACTAGCGGGGGGAATCTACGAGCAGTACTTC
TRBJ2-7 | few | TRBV3-1/TRBV3-2 | TRBD2 | CASSRTSDHEQYF | TGTGCCAGCAGCCGGACTAGCGACCACGAGCAGTACTTC
TRBJ2-7 | - | TRBV10-3 | - | CAIRGAPSYEQYF | TGTGCCATCAGGGGGGCGCCTTCCTACGAGCAGTACTTC
TRBJ1-3 | - | TRBV2 | - | CASSEAHPSSGNTIYF | TGTGCCAGCAGTGAAGCGCATCCCAGCTCTGGAAACACCATATATTTT
TRBJ2-7 | - | TRBV3-1/TRBV3-2 | - | CASSPPSYEQYF | TGTGCCAGCAGCCCGCCCAGCTACGAGCAGTACTTC
TRBJ1-1 | - | TRBV11-2 | - | CASSLGGIGTEAFF | TGTGCCAGCAGCTTAGGAGGGATTGGCACTGAAGCTTTCTTT
TRBJ2-2 | once | TRBV7-9 | TRBD1 | CASSPGTVPGELFF | TGTGCCAGCAGCCCTGGGACAGTCCCCGGGGAGCTGTTTTTT
TRBJ2-3 | once | TRBV6-5 | - | CASSYSRVAADTQYF | TGTGCCAGCAGTTACTCCAGGGTGGCGGCAGATACGCAGTATTTT
TRBJ2-7 | once | TRBV7-9 | TRBD2 | CASSLGLAGVYEQYF | TGTGCCAGCAGCTTGGGACTAGCGGGAGTCTACGAGCAGTACTTC
TRBJ2-3 | - | TRBV5-6 | - | CASSYLLFAGSSTDTQYF | TGTGCCAGCAGCTACTTGCTTTTCGCCGGGAGCAGCACAGATACGCAGTATTTT
TRBJ2-7 | - | TRBV20-1 | - | CSASWEGGDEQYF | TGCAGTGCTAGTTGGGAGGGGGGGGACGAGCAGTACTTC
TRBJ1-2 | - | TRBV7-6 | TRBD1 | CASSRNRGGYTF | TGTGCCAGCAGCCGGAACAGGGGTGGCTACACCTTC
TRBJ2-4 | - | TRBV15 | - | CATSRVTDLAKNIQYF | TGTGCCACCAGCAGGGTGACAGACCTAGCCAAAAACATTCAGTACTTC
TRBJ1-4 | - | TRBV29-1 | TRBD1 | CSVATFDRESYEKLFF | TGCAGCGTAGCCACCTTCGACAGGGAATCGTATGAAAAACTGTTTTTT
TRBJ2-5 | once | TRBV3-1/TRBV3-2 | TRBD1 | CASSQRQGGLKTQYF | TGTGCCAGCAGCCAAAGACAGGGCGGTTTGAAGACCCAGTACTTC
TRBJ2-3 | - | TRBV24-1 | - | CATSVESTDTQYF | TGTGCCACCAGTGTGGAGAGCACAGATACGCAGTATTTT
TRBJ1-3 | - | TRBV28 | TRBD1 | CASGQGAPAGNTIYF | TGTGCCAGCGGGCAGGGGGCGCCGGCTGGAAACACCATATATTTT
TRBJ1-2 | - | TRBV29-1 | - | CSVGAKTGLDGYTF | TGCAGCGTTGGGGCAAAGACAGGATTGGATGGCTACACCTTC
TRBJ2-5 | - | TRBV2 | TRBD1 | CASSATGVYQETQYF | TGTGCCAGCAGCGCGACAGGGGTCTACCAAGAGACCCAGTACTTC
TRBJ2-1 | - | TRBV4-1 | - | CASSQHDLIVYNEQFF | TGCGCCAGCAGCCAACATGACTTGATAGTCTACAATGAGCAGTTCTTC
TRBJ2-7 | - | TRBV6-1 | - | CASSEGQPPYEQYF | TGTGCCAGCAGTGAGGGCCAGCCTCCCTACGAGCAGTACTTC
TRBJ2-2 | - | TRBV6-1 | - | CASSDISGGTGELFF | TGTGCCAGCAGTGACATCAGCGGAGGAACCGGGGAGCTGTTTTTT
TRBJ2-3 | - | TRBV18 | TRBD2 | CASSPLGLADTDTQYF | TGTGCCAGCTCACCACTGGGACTAGCGGACACAGATACGCAGTATTTT
TRBJ2-6 | - | TRBV29-1 | - | CSVAGSGANVLTF | TGCAGCGTGGCAGGCTCTGGGGCCAACGTCCTGACTTTC
TRBJ2-1 | - | TRBV3-1/TRBV3-2 | - | CASRGSGDIGNEQFF | TGTGCCAGCAGGGGGTCTGGGGACATTGGAAATGAGCAGTTCTTC
TRBJ1-1 | - | TRBV6-5 | - | CASSYSRLMNTEAFF | TGTGCCAGCAGTTACTCGAGACTCATGAACACTGAAGCTTTCTTT